The 17 T cell receptor beta chains listed next were all sequenced from one sample in a study of blood T cell repertoires in COVID-19. The data were produced by immunoSEQ multiplex PCR, yet TCRdb's version contains in-frame clones alone and is incomplete. The sample yields about 60,000 clones, 84% seen once. The sample consisted of peripheral blood. These receptors all come from a man aged 65 to 79 with active COVID-19.

The gene calls are TRBV30 and TRBJ1-3, with a weak D call TRBD1 (5 bases). Trimming stripped 3 bases from V and 0 bases from J, with 9 bases between. The germline CDR1 and CDR2 sequences are GTSNPN and SVGIG (reference sequence). The CDR3 has 14 residues. In DNA, the CDR3 is TGTGCCTGGAGGGGACTGAACTCTGGAAACACCATATATTTT. This gives the protein CAWRGLNSGNTIYF.

The chain uses TRBV9 and TRBJ2-3; no firm D call. The germline CDR1 and CDR2 sequences are SGDLS and YYNGEE. V was trimmed by 0 bases and J by 3 bases, leaving 2 bases between them. The CDR3 has 12 residues. CDR3 region: CASSVATDTQYF. CDR3 sequence (DNA): TGTGCCAGCAGCGTAGCTACAGATACGCAGTATTTT. The complete variable domain, with remaining parts taken from reference TRBV9 and TRBJ2-3, reads DSGVTQTPKHLITATGQRVTLRCSPRSGDLSVYWYQQSLDQGLQFLIQYYNGEERAKGNILERFSAQQFPDLHSELNLSSLELGDSALYFCASSVATDTQYFGPGTRLTVL.

The chain joins TRBV6-1 to TRBJ1-6, with no clear D. This CDR3 is built from 14 residues. Looked up from germline, CDR1 is MNHNS and CDR2 is SASEGT. V was cut by 2 bases and J by 6 bases, with 8 bases left in between. The CDR3 sequence is CASSETRFNSPLHF. The CDR3 nucleotides read TGTGCCAGCAGTGAAACGAGGTTTAATTCACCCCTCCACTTT.

V usage is TRBV6-6 and J usage is TRBJ1-1; TRBD1 aligns across 9 bases. Trimming removed 4 bases from V and 3 bases from J; junction bases left unmatched: 6. This CDR3 spans 15 amino acids. Germline lookup yields CDR1 MNHNY and CDR2 SVGAGI (reference sequence). Here the CDR3 reads CASSSDRGWYTEAFF. CDR3 bases: TGTGCCAGCAGTTCCGACAGGGGGTGGTACACTGAAGCTTTCTTT.

This chain joins TRBV11-3 and TRBJ1-2, with D maybe TRBD1 (6 bases). The CDR3 runs 15 residues. V lost 5 bases and J lost 7, with 20 bases in between. Germline values: CDR1 SGHNT, CDR2 YENEEA. CDR3 region: CASSTSQYRDGGYTF. In nucleotides, the CDR3 is TGTGCCAGCAGCACCTCCCAGTACAGGGACGGTGGCTACACCTTC.

This rearrangement joins TRBV2 to TRBJ2-3, with D possibly TRBD2 on 7 matching bases. This CDR3 has 13 residues. Germline V gene sequence: CDR1 SNHLY, CDR2 FYNNEI. Trimming took off 7 bases at V and 8 bases at J, with 16 bases between the two ends. Written as DNA, the CDR3 is TGTGCCAGCACCCCGGGGAGGGGGGGTACGCAGTATTTT. Translated, it gives CASTPGRGGTQYF. The variable domain in full, completed from reference TRBV2 and TRBJ2-3, reads EPEVTQTPSHQVTQMGQEVILRCVPISNHLYFYWYRQILGQKVEFLVSFYNNEISEKSEIFDDQFSVERPDGSNFTLKIRSTKLEDSAMYFCASTPGRGGTQYFGPGTRLTVL.

The CDR3 sequence is CASSLERSSGNTIYF. The CDR3 region has the DNA TGTGCCAGCAGTTTAGAAAGGAGCTCTGGAAACACCATATATTTT. The chain recombines TRBV5-4 with TRBJ1-3; no clear D. The CDR3 consists of 15 residues. The germline V and J ends were trimmed by 5 bases and 0 bases, with 12 bases remaining between them. Germline-derived CDR1 and CDR2 are SGHNT and YYREEE (reference sequence).

The chain recombines TRBV7-9 with TRBJ2-5; D not certain. Looked up from germline, CDR1 is SEHNR and CDR2 is FQNEAQ (reference sequence). The V end was cut by 5 bases, the J end by 0 bases, with 13 bases between. This CDR3 spans 15 amino acids. The CDR3 sequence is CASSLAMRYQETQYF. DNA for the CDR3: TGTGCCAGCAGCCTCGCAATGCGTTACCAAGAGACCCAGTACTTC.

In this sample, this clone turned up once. The chain combines TRBV4-3 with TRBJ2-2; D unresolved. Germline loops: CDR1 LGHNA, CDR2 YSLEER. This CDR3 contains 14 residues. The germline V and J ends were trimmed by 4 bases and 6 bases, with 12 bases remaining between them. CDR3 loop: CASSRRQRAGELFF. CDR3 DNA: TGCGCCAGCAGCCGAAGACAACGCGCCGGGGAGCTGTTTTTT.

The chain uses TRBV30 and TRBJ2-7; D is ambiguous. The germline CDR1 and CDR2 sequences are GTSNPN and SVGIG (reference sequence). Between the trimmed V and J ends, which lost 2 bases and 8 bases, there was a span of 10 bases. The CDR3 sequence is 11 residues long. For the CDR3, the DNA is TGTGCCTGGAGTCCCGACTCACAGCAGTACTTC. Translation gives CAWSPDSQQYF.

The V call is TRBV9, the J call TRBJ2-7; no definite D call. V lost 1 base to trimming and J lost 7 bases, with 3 bases between them. Germline assignment: CDR1 SGDLS and CDR2 YYNGEE. The CDR3 is 10 residues long. The CDR3 sequence: CASSVQEQYF. The CDR3 DNA sequence: TGTGCCAGCAGCGTACAGGAGCAGTACTTC.

This clone occurred many times. The genes are TRBV9 and TRBJ1-1; the D is unclear. The length of the CDR3 is 14 residues. Looked up from germline, CDR1 is SGDLS and CDR2 is YYNGEE. Trimming took off 0 bases at V and 0 bases at J, with 6 bases between the two ends. CDR3 region: CASSVGQMNTEAFF. The CDR3 DNA reads TGTGCCAGCAGCGTAGGTCAGATGAACACTGAAGCTTTCTTT.

This chain joins TRBV7-3 and TRBJ2-7; 8 bases map to TRBD1. CDR1 is SGHTA, CDR2 FQGTGA, per germline. V was pared by 5 bases and J by 3 bases, with 3 bases of the junction left unmatched. This CDR3 has 13 amino acids. CDR3 sequence reads: CASSRGTGYEQYF. The CDR3 bases are TGTGCCAGCAGCCGCGGGACAGGCTACGAGCAGTACTTC.

V is TRBV4-2 and J is TRBJ2-1; 7 positions agree with TRBD2. CDR1 is LGHNA, CDR2 YNFKEQ, per germline. With 5 bases clipped from V and 0 bases from J, the junction kept 10 bases outside the gene matches. The CDR3 spans 17 residues. The CDR3 DNA follows: TGTGCCAGCAGCGCGACTAGCACAAAGAGCTCCTACAATGAGCAGTTCTTC. It yields the protein CASSATSTKSSYNEQFF.

The V and J genes are TRBV5-1 and TRBJ2-7; the match to TRBD2 covers 11 bases. In germline, CDR1 is SGHRS, CDR2 YFSETQ. Trimming removed 4 bases from V and 0 bases from J; junction bases left unmatched: 6. The CDR3 has 16 amino acids. Here the CDR3 DNA reads TGCGCCAGCAGCGCCCCGACTAGCGGGACCTCCTACGAGCAGTACTTC. Residues: CASSAPTSGTSYEQYF. The complete variable domain, with remaining parts taken from reference TRBV5-1 and TRBJ2-7, reads KAGVTQTPRYLIKTRGQQVTLSCSPISGHRSVSWYQQTPGQGLQFLFEYFSETQRNKGNFPGRFSGRQFSNSRSEMNVSTLELGDSALYLCASSAPTSGTSYEQYFGPGTRLTVT.

This clone is a singleton in its sample. This sequence joins TRBV11-3 and TRBJ2-3, with D perhaps TRBD1 (5 bases). This CDR3 has 13 residues. V dropped 6 bases and J dropped 3 bases, with 10 bases sitting between them. In germline, CDR1 is SGHNT, CDR2 YENEEA. Written as DNA, the CDR3 is TGTGCCAGCAGTGCCAGACAGACAGATACGCAGTATTTT. This codes for CASSARQTDTQYF.

Here the CDR3 DNA reads TGTGCCAGCAGTTCCACAGGGGGCTCTGAAAAACTGTTTTTT. Encoded protein: CASSSTGGSEKLFF. The rearrangement uses TRBV6-6 and TRBJ1-4; the match to TRBD1 covers 9 bases. The CDR3 covers 14 residues. The germline V gene has CDR1 MNHNY and CDR2 SVGAGI (reference sequence). The V gene end was trimmed by 4 bases and the J gene end by 7 bases; junction bases not matched to a gene: 4.